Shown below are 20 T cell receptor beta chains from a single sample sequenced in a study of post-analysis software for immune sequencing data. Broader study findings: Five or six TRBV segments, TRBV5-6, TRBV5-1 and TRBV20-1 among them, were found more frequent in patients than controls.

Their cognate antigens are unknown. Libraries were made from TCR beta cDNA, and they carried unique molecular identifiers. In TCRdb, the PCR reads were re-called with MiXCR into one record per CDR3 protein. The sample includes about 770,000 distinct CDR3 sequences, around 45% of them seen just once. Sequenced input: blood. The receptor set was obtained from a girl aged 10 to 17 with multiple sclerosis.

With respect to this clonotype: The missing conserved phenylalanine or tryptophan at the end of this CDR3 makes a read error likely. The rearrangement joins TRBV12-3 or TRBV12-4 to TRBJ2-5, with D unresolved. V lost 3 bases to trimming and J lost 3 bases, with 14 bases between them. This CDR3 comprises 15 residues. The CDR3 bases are TGTGCCAGCAGTTTCCTACCGCGGACGGAAGAGACCCAGTACTGC. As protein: CASSFLPRTEETQYC.

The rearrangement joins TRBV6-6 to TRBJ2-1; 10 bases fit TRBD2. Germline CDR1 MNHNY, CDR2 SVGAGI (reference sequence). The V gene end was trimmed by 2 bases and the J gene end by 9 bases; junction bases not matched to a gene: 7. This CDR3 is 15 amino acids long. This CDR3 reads CASSYRPGLASEQFF. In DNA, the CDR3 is TGTGCCAGCAGTTACAGGCCGGGACTAGCGAGTGAGCAGTTCTTC.

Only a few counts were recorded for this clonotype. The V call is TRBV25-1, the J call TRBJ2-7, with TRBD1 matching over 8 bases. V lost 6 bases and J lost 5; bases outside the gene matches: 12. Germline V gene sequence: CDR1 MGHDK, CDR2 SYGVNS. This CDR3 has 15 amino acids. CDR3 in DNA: TGTGCCAGCAGCGGAGGATTGACAGGGGTGCACGAGCAGTACTTC. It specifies CASSGGLTGVHEQYF.

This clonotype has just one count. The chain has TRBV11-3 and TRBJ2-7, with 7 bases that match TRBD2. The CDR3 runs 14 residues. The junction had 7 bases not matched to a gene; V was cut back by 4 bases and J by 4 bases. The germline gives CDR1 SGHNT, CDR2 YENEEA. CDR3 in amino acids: CASSSPPGGYEQYF. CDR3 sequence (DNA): TGTGCCAGCAGCTCACCCCCGGGGGGTTACGAGCAGTACTTC. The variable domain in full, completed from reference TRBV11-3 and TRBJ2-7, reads EAGVVQSPRYKIIEKKQPVAFWCNPISGHNTLYWYLQNLGQGPELLIRYENEEAVDDSQLPKDRFSAERLKGVDSTLKIQPAELGDSAVYLCASSSPPGGYEQYFGPGTRLTVT.

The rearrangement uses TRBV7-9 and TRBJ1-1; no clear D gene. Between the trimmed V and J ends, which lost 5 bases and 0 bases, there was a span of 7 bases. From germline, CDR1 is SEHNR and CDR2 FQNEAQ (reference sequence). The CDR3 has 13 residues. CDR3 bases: TGTGCCAGCAGCATCGACTTGAACACTGAAGCTTTCTTT. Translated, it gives CASSIDLNTEAFF.

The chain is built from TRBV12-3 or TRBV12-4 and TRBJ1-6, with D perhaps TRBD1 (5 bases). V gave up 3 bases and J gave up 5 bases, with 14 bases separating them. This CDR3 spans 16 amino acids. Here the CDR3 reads CASSFGGADDNSPLHF. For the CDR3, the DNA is TGTGCCAGCAGTTTCGGTGGGGCAGATGATAATTCACCCCTCCACTTT.

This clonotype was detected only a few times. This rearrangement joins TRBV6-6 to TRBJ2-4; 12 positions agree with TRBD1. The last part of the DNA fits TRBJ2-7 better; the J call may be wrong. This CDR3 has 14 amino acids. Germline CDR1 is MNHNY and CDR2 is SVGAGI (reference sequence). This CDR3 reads CASTPGQGAYEQYF. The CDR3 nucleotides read TGTGCCAGCACTCCGGGACAGGGGGCATACGAGCAGTACTTC.

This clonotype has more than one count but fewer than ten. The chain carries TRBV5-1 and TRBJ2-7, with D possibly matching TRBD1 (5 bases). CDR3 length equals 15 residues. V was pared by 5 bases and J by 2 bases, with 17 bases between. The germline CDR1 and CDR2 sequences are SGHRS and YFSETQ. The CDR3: CASRPEPTDAYEQYF. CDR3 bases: TGCGCCAGCAGACCCGAACCGACAGACGCCTACGAGCAGTACTTC.

CDR3 nucleotides: TGCAGCGTTGTGGCTAGCGGTTACGAGCAGTACTTC. Protein product: CSVVASGYEQYF. The J gene is TRBJ2-7, the V gene TRBV29-1, with 7 positions matching TRBD2. This CDR3 is built from 12 residues. The V and J ends lost 4 bases and 4 bases, in that order; junction bases with no gene match: 4. Germline V gene lookup returns CDR1 SQVTM and CDR2 ANQGSEA.

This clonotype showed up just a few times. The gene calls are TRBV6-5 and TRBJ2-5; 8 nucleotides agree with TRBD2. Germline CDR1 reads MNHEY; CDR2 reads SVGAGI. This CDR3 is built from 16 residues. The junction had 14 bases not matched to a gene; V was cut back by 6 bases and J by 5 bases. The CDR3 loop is CASRSIGTRSEETQYF. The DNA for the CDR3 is TGTGCCAGCAGATCAATCGGGACTAGGAGTGAGGAGACCCAGTACTTC.

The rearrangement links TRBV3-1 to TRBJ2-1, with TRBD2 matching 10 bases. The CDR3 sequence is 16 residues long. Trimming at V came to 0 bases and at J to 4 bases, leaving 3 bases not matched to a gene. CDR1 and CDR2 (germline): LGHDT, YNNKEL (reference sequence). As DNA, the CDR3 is TGTGCCAGCAGCCAAGAAACTAGCGGGATTTACAATGAGCAGTTCTTC. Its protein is CASSQETSGIYNEQFF.

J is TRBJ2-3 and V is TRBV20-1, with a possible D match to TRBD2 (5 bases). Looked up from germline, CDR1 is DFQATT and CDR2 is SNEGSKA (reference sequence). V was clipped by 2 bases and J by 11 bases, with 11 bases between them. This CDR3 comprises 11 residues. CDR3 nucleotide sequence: TGCAGTGCTAGATCCCGGGGTGTGCAGTATTTT. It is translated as CSARSRGVQYF.

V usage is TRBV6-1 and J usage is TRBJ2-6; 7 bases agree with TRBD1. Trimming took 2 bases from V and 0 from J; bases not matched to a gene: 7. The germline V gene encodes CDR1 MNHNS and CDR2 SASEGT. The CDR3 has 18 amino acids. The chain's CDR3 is CASSEPHQGVSGANVLTF. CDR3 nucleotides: TGTGCCAGCAGTGAACCCCATCAGGGGGTCTCTGGGGCCAACGTCCTGACTTTC.

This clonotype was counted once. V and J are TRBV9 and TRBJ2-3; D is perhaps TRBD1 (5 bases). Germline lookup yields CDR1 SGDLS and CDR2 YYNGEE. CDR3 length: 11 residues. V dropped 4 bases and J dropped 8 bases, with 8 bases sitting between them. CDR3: CASSNRGTQYF. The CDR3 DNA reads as TGTGCCAGCAGCAATAGGGGTACGCAGTATTTT.

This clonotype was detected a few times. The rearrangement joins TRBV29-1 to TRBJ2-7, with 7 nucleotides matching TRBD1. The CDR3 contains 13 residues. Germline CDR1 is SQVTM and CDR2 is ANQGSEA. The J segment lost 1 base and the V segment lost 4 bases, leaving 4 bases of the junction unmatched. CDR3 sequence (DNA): TGCAGCGTTGGACAGGGCCGTTCCTACGAGCAGTACTTC. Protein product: CSVGQGRSYEQYF.

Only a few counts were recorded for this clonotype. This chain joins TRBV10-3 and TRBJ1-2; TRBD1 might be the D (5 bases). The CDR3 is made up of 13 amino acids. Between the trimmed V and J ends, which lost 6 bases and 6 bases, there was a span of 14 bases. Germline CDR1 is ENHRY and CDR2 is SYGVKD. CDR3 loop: CAIRAPGRDGYTF. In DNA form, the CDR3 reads TGTGCCATCAGGGCCCCGGGGCGGGATGGCTACACCTTC.

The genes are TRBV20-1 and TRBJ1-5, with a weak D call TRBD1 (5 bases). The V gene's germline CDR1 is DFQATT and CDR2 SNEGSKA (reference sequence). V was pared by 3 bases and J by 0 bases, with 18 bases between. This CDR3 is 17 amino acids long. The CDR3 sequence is CSASGGTGFYSNQPQHF. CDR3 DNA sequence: TGCAGTGCTAGTGGAGGTACAGGTTTCTATAGCAATCAGCCCCAGCATTTT.

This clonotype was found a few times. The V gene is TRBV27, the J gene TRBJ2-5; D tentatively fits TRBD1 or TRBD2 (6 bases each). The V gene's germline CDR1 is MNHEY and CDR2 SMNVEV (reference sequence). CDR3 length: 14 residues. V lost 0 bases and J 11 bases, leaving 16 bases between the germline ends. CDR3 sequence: CASSLSGGTGEQYF. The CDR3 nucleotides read TGTGCCAGCAGTTTATCGGGGGGCACCGGTGAGCAGTACTTC.

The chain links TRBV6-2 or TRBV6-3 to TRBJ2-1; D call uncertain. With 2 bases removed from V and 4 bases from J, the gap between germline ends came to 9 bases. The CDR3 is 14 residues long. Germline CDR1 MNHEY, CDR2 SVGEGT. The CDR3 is CASSYIDLYNEQFF. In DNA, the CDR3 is TGTGCCAGCAGTTACATAGACTTATACAATGAGCAGTTCTTC.

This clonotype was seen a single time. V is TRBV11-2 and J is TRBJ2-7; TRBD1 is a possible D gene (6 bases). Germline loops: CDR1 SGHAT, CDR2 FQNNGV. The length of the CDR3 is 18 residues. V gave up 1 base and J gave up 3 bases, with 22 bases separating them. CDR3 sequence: CASSLAHRDTLGLYEQYF. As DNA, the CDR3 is TGTGCCAGCAGCTTAGCACACCGGGACACGTTAGGGCTCTACGAGCAGTACTTC.